Listed here is a single T cell receptor (beta chain). There is no known antigen for this receptor. Base quality data are lacking; no much larger clone is found one base away. According to the germline V gene (reference sequence), CDR1 reads SGHNT and CDR2 reads YYREEE. The junction shows trimming of 0 bases on V and 4 bases on J, and the gene matches do not reach 3 bases of it. The CDR3 spans 14 residues, from the cysteine through the phenylalanine. Solely the CDR3 DNA is kept, with 42 bases framed from the first base. The cohort comprised some 700 healthy bone marrow donors. Cohort members were all nominally healthy when sampled, although unrecorded immune exposures were likely present. The donor tested CMV seropositive and was one of the 289 seropositive cohort members. Every donor gave a peripheral blood sample, and the peripheral blood mononuclear cells from that sample were used for TCR beta sequencing. The Qiagen DNeasy Blood Extraction Kit was used to extract genomic DNA from the blood cell samples.

The data derive from a study of cytomegalovirus exposure and HLA in healthy donors (TCRdb year 2017). At the level of the whole study: According to an earlier analysis of around 600 of the donors, about 179 million T cells yielded roughly 110 million unique TCR beta sequences and less than 300 Gb of sequence data. An early release that covered about 600 HLA-typed donors contained around 300 gigabases of sequencing data and 75 million to 100 million unique TCR sequences. The genetic ancestry cluster associated with self-reported Caucasian donors included 81% of the approximately 400 genotyped donors. The study aimed to test whether signatures of past pathogen exposure could be identified by cataloging public T cell receptors. Using immunosequencing, the study profiled T cell repertoires from about 650 subjects and related those repertoires to cytomegalovirus serostatus. Besides the first cohort of roughly 660 subjects, a separate validation cohort made up of over a hundred different subjects was used. High-throughput TCR immunosequencing, statistical association of individual TCRs with disease status, and machine learning were combined to predict cytomegalovirus infection status. A later analysis re-examined previously published TCR beta repertoires from about 700 donors and added high-resolution HLA genotyping to investigate patterns of TCR occurrence. In the later analysis, no new phenotypic data were used to find candidate immune exposures; instead, reliance was placed on TCR beta sequences and their occurrence across donors. In an earlier analysis of 587 of the donors, high-throughput TCR beta sequencing was used to judge whether each TCR beta V gene segment behaved as functional or pseudogenic. Alongside the repertoire data, information on donor age, sex, ethnicity and CMV serostatus was compiled. A later genetic analysis used genome-wide SNP genotypes for about 55% of the 666 donors, treating that subset as a discovery cohort. All discovery cohort repertoires had been generated using a single sequencing platform. HLA typing covered class I and class II loci at four-digit resolution. Typing coverage varied by locus: roughly 620-640 donors for A, B, C, DRB1 and DQB1; 522 for DQA1; about 570 for DPA1; approximately 450 for DPB1. Several DR-DQ haplotypes were handled as single units for association and clustering because linkage in the cohort was strong. Among about 410 genotyped donors of the cohort, an average of approximately 220,000 unique TCR beta nucleotide sequences was sequenced per donor, of which approximately 18% were non-productive. Points the paper makes about the study in general: In this cohort, only TCR beta chains were sequenced, and detectable features were limited by the absence of alpha or paired-chain data. The authors suggested that the approach could potentially be extended to other disease states and immunological phenotypes. A further reported finding was that TCR beta sequences accurately predicted the HLA-A and HLA-B alleles for most subjects in the first cohort. The study gave a list of roughly 150 TCR beta chains associated with cytomegalovirus. According to a later analysis, most CMV-associated TCR beta chains appeared to be HLA-restricted, and the HLA associations seemed to be driven largely by CMV exposure. A later analysis found that HLA-associated TCR beta chains were more clonally expanded and had lower generation probabilities than equally common non-associated chains. Specific HLA alleles were associated with over 15,000 TCR beta sequences at a false discovery rate of 0.05 in a later analysis. According to a later analysis, TCR association rates differed among HLA loci, with DRB1 alleles showing the most associated TCRs and HLA-C alleles showing the fewest. A cluster of highly shared sequence variants was judged likely to represent a technical artifact of the sequencing pipeline. In a later genetic analysis, a missense DCLRE1C variant was associated with V-gene and J-gene trimming of TCR beta chains, and the association was replicated in an independent cohort. Most TCR sequences were seen in very few donors, while some public TCRs were found in many individuals. An earlier analysis of approximately 570 of the donors showed that most TCR beta V segments appeared in productive rearrangements either about 87% or about 30% of the time, which broadly matched IMGT annotations. Presence/absence analyses assumed roughly uniform sequencing depth across donors, an assumption that may not hold. The 87-base-pair reads could not distinguish some IMGT-functional V segments, including TRBV6-2 and TRBV6-3, so those segments were excluded. A few of the identified cytomegalovirus-associated TCR beta chains were confirmed in vitro to be specific for cytomegalovirus antigens. A later analysis reported that several top co-occurrence clusters appeared linked to parvovirus B19, influenza, CMV and Epstein-Barr virus. Correlated functional status among segregating V segments might be attributable to linkage disequilibrium, but an unknown experimental factor could not be ruled out. When HLA alleles, especially DR and DQ, strongly co-occurred, attributing TCR associations to individual alleles was difficult. The earlier analysis of some 540 of the donors excluded some 15 rarely observed V segments, including chromosome 9 orphons, because counts were too low. The classifier was reported to diagnose cytomegalovirus status with high specificity and sensitivity in both the original cohort and the validation cohort. According to a later genetic analysis, donors in an Asian-associated ancestry cluster had fewer N-insertions in productive TCRs than the approximately 650-donor mean. For the cohort, immune exposure information was limited to CMV serostatus. Because HLA typing was unavailable for some donors at each locus, only the typed subset was used in association tests.

The library relied on the immunoSEQ multiplex PCR assay. For the multiplex PCR, a mixture combining 60 forward primers for TCR Vbeta segments and 13 reverse primers for TCR Jbeta segments was used. A multiplex PCR assay on genomic DNA amplified the CDR3 region of rearranged TCR beta genes. On the Illumina HiSeq System, the amplified TCR beta libraries were sequenced as 87-base-pair reads. From the authors' description of their analysis: A later analysis counted around 72 million unique TCR beta chains across the roughly 700 repertoires, and about 10 million of these chains were shared by at least two donors. Raw reads were error-corrected and collapsed into unique sequences with a nearest-neighbor algorithm that merged closely related sequences to remove PCR and sequencing errors. Alignment of CDR3 sequences to IMGT reference sequences was used to assign V, D and J gene segments. For a sequence to be retained, at least a six-nucleotide match to both a V gene segment and a J gene segment was required. Rearrangements were classified as productive when the CDR3 lacked stop codons and remained in frame with V and J, and all other rearrangements were classified as non-productive. Following IMGT convention, CDR3 was defined as the stretch from the second conserved V-encoded cysteine up to the conserved J-encoded phenylalanine. The earlier analysis of approximately 590 of the donors excluded any sequence lacking an unambiguous match to a single V gene segment. An earlier analysis of fewer than 650 of the donors classified V segments as functional when productive rearrangements were above 56.7% and as segregating when the standard deviation between donors was above 5%. A statistical classification framework was developed to diagnose cytomegalovirus status using the catalog of TCR beta chain sequences. In a later analysis, V and J genes were assigned by comparing TCR nucleotide sequences against IMGT/GENE-DB human TR gene sequences. The TCRdist pipeline was used in a later analysis to assign CDR3 sequences and most-parsimonious VDJ recombination scenarios. In a later analysis, every TCR beta chain was defined by the combination of its CDR3 amino acid sequence and its V-gene family, and reads without a unique V-gene family were dropped. In a later analysis, 500 to 650 highly shared, low-generation-probability nucleotide sequences were removed to address suspected cross-contamination and a sequencing artifact. For each public chain, a later analysis derived a clonal expansion index from normalized ranks of inferred template counts within each repertoire. Generation probabilities in a later analysis came from a VDJ recombination model fitted to out-of-frame rearrangements, and those results were checked against IGoR. In a later analysis, TCR-TCR, TCR-HLA and TCR-CMV co-occurrence was scored with hypergeometric tests, and a repertoire-size bias correction was applied to TCR pairs. False discovery rates were estimated in a later analysis by permuting HLA or CMV assignments 20 times. In a later analysis, co-occurring TCRs were grouped using DBSCAN, with TCRdist sequence similarity added in when clustering inside HLA-allele-positive subsets. Repertoires with fewer than 30,000 or more than 120,000 public chains were left out of co-occurrence clustering, as were four to six repertoires with anomalous nucleotide sharing. TCRdb obtained this table from immuneACCESS and retained in-frame rearrangements with V and J assigned. These tables miss some clones; where compared with another copy, unresolved V genes account for less than half of the shortfall, and the remainder is unexplained. The DNA was the basis for D and trimming; V, J and clone size are from that table. In this sample the table shows 100,000 to 150,000 clones, roughly 84% of which occur a single time. The biggest ten clones account for just under 3% of the sample.

The sequence derives from a young woman in good health and CMV-seropositive. The chain was built from TRBV5-4 and TRBJ2-7, and TRBD1 matches 8 of the central bases. Sequenced sample: PBMCs. CDR3 sequence: CASSLDTGGYEQYF. The nucleotide sequence is given as TGTGCCAGCAGCTTGGATACAGGGGGATACGAGCAGTACTTC.